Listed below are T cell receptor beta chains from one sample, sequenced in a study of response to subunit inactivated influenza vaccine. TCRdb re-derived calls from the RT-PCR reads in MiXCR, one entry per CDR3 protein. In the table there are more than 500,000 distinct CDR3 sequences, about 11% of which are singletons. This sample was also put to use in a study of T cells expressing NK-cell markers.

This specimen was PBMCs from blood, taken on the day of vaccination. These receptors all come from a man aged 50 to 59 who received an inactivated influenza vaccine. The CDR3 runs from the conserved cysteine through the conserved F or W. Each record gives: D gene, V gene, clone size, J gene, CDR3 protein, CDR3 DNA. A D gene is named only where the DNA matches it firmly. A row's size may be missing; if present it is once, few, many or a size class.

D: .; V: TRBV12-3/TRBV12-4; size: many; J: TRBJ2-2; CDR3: CASSLGTGGELFF; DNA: TGTGCCAGCAGCCTCGGAACAGGCGGGGAGCTGTTTTTT
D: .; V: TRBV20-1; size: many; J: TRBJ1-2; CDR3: CSARDSNYGYTF; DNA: TGCAGTGCTAGGGACAGTAACTATGGCTACACCTTC
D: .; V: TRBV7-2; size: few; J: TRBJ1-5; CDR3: CASSQGGPLSNQPQHF; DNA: TGTGCCAGCAGCCAAGGGGGGCCCTTGAGCAATCAGCCCCAGCATTTT
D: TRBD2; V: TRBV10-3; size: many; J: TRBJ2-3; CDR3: CAISDVVAGRNTQYF; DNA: TGTGCCATCAGTGATGTGGTAGCGGGAAGAAATACGCAGTATTTT
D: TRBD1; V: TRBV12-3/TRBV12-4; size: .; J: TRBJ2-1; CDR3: CASSSGATTGEWDEQFF; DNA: TGTGCCAGCAGCTCCGGAGCAACGACAGGGGAATGGGATGAGCAGTTCTTC
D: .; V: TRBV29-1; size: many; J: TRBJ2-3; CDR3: CSVEFPLDTQYF; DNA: TGCAGCGTTGAATTTCCGTTAGATACGCAGTATTTT
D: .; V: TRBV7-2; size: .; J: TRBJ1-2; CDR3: CASSLGFGGPVYGYTF; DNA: TGTGCCAGCAGCTTAGGCTTCGGGGGTCCCGTATATGGCTACACCTTC
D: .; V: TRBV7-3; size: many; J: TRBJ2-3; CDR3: CASSPRRTTSTDTQYF; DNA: TGTGCCAGCAGCCCAAGGCGTACTACTAGCACAGATACGCAGTATTTT
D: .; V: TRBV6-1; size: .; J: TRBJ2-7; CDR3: CASREPGKYEQYF; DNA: TGTGCCAGCAGGGAACCGGGAAAATACGAGCAGTACTTC
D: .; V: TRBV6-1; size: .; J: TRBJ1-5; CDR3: CASSESGQGHQPQHF; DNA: TGTGCCAGCAGTGAATCGGGCCAGGGGCATCAGCCCCAGCATTTT
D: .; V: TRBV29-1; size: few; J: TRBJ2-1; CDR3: CSVEDHPGSSYNEQFF; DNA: TGCAGCGTTGAAGATCATCCGGGGAGCTCCTACAATGAGCAGTTCTTC
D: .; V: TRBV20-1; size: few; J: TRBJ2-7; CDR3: CSAQRDMTNEQYF; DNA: TGCAGTGCTCAACGGGACATGACAAACGAGCAGTACTTC
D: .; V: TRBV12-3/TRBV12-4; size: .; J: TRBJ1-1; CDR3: CASSLAVATEAFF; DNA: TGTGCCAGCAGTTTAGCGGTGGCCACTGAAGCTTTCTTT
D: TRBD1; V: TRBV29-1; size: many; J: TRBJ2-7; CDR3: CSVDPTGSPYEQYF; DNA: TGCAGCGTTGACCCGACAGGGAGCCCCTACGAGCAGTACTTC
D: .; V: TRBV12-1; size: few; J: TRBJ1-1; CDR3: CASRDDRVNGNTEAFF; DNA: TGTGCCAGCAGGGATGACAGGGTGAACGGGAACACTGAAGCTTTCTTT
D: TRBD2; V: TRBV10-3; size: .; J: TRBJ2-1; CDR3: CAISSSGGRSHEQFF; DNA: TGTGCCATCAGTTCTAGCGGGGGCCGTTCCCATGAGCAGTTCTTC
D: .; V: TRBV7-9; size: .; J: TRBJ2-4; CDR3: CASSSGAKNIQYF; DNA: TGTGCCAGCAGCTCAGGAGCCAAAAACATTCAGTACTTC
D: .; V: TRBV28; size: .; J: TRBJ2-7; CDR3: CASSLLGGVNEQYF; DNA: TGTGCCAGCAGTTTATTAGGGGGGGTAAACGAGCAGTACTTC
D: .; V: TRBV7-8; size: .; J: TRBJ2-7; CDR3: CASRPPRGEGREQYF; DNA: TGTGCCAGCAGACCTCCTAGGGGGGAGGGCAGGGAGCAGTACTTC
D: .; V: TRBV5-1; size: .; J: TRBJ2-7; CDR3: CASSLAGYSSYEQYF; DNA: TGCGCCAGCAGCTTGGCGGGGTACAGCTCCTACGAGCAGTACTTC
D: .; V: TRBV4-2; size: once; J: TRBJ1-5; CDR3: CAMSPGLLCPQHF; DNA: TGTGCCATGAGCCCCGGGCTCCTCTGCCCCCAGCATTTT
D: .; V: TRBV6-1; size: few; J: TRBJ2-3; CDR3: CASSEEGAYTDTQYF; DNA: TGTGCCAGCAGTGAAGAAGGGGCGTACACAGATACGCAGTATTTT
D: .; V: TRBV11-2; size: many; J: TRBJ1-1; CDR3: CASSLYAIRAEAFF; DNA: TGTGCCAGCAGCTTGTATGCAATTCGCGCTGAAGCTTTCTTT
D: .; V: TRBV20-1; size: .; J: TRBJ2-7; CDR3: CSARDWDTRSYEQYF; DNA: TGCAGTGCTAGAGACTGGGACACTAGATCCTACGAGCAGTACTTC
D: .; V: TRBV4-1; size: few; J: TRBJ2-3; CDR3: CASSQAPARALDTQYF; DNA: TGCGCCAGCAGCCAAGCCCCGGCGAGGGCCTTAGATACGCAGTATTTT
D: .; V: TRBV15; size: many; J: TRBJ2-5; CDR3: CATSRDSGVQETQYF; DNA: TGTGCCACCAGCAGAGATTCAGGGGTCCAAGAGACCCAGTACTTC
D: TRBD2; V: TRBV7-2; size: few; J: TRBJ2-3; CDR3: CASSLAGGTPDTQYF; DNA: TGTGCCAGCAGCTTAGCGGGGGGGACCCCAGATACGCAGTATTTT
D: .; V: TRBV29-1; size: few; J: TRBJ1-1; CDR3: CSVEGQGMRTEAFF; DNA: TGCAGCGTTGAAGGTCAAGGGATGAGAACTGAAGCTTTCTTT
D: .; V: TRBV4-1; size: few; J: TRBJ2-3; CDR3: CASSQDGGARTDTQYF; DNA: TGCGCCAGCAGCCAAGATGGGGGGGCCCGCACAGATACGCAGTATTTT
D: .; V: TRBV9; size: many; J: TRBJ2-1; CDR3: CASSVGDQVLFDEQFF; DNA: TGTGCCAGCAGCGTAGGGGACCAGGTTTTGTTCGATGAGCAGTTCTTC
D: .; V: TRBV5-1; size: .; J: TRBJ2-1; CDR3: CASSSLPGNEQFF; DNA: TGCGCCAGCAGCTCCCTGCCAGGGAATGAGCAGTTCTTC
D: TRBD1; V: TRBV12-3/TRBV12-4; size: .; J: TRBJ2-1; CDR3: CASRETGDEQFF; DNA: TGTGCCAGCAGGGAGACAGGGGATGAGCAGTTCTTC
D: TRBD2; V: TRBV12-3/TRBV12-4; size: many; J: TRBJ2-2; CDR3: CASKLAGDTGELFF; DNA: TGTGCCAGCAAACTAGCGGGGGACACCGGGGAGCTGTTTTTT
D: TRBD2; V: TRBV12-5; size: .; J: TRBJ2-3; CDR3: CASGSGGSDTQYF; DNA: TGTGCTAGTGGTAGCGGGGGATCAGATACGCAGTATTTT
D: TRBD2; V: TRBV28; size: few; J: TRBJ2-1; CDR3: CASSMTSGPYNEQFF; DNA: TGTGCCAGCAGTATGACTAGCGGCCCCTACAATGAGCAGTTCTTC
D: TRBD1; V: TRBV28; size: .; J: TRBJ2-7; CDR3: CASSLLGQGADEQYF; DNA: TGTGCCAGCAGTTTATTGGGACAGGGGGCAGACGAGCAGTACTTC
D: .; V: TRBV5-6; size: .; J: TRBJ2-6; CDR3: CASAKWTHSGANVLTF; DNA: TGTGCCAGCGCCAAATGGACTCACTCTGGGGCCAACGTCCTGACTTTC
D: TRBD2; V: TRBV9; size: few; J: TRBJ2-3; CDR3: CASSGTSGGSTDTQYF; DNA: TGTGCCAGCAGCGGGACTAGCGGGGGCAGCACAGATACGCAGTATTTT
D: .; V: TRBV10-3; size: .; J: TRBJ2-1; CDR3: CAISAQGSFNEQFF; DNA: TGTGCCATCAGTGCACAGGGCTCGTTCAATGAGCAGTTCTTC
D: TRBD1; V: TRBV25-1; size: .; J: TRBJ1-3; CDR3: CASRGDRASGNTIYF; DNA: TGTGCCAGCCGTGGGGACAGAGCCTCTGGAAACACCATATATTTT
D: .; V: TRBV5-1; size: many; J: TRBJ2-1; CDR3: CASSLGGLSYNEQFF; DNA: TGTGCCAGCAGCTTAGGGGGGCTCAGCTACAATGAGCAGTTCTTC
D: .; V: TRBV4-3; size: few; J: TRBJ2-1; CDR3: CASSQVGGNRNEQFF; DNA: TGCGCCAGCAGCCAAGTAGGCGGGAATAGGAATGAGCAGTTCTTC
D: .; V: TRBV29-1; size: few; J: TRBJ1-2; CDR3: CSAKAMDGYTF; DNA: TGCAGCGCCAAGGCTATGGATGGCTACACCTTC
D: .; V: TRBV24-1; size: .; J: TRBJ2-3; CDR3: CATSDLGQTDTQYF; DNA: TGTGCCACCAGTGATTTGGGACAGACAGATACGCAGTATTTT
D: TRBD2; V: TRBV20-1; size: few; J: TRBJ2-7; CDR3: CSARLAGRTYEQYF; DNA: TGCAGTGCTAGGTTAGCGGGTAGGACCTACGAGCAGTACTTC
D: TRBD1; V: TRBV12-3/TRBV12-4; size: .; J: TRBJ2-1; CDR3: CASSTGTGYFEQFF; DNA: TGTGCCAGCAGTACCGGGACAGGTTACTTTGAGCAGTTCTTC
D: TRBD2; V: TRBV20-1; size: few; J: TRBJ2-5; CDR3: CSAQTLAGVRETQYF; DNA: TGCAGTGCACAAACACTAGCGGGAGTGAGAGAGACCCAGTACTTC
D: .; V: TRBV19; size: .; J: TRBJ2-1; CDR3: CASSIPRTLSSYNEQFF; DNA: TGTGCCAGTAGTATCCCCAGGACACTCAGCTCCTACAATGAGCAGTTCTTC
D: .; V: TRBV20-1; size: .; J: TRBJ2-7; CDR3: CSARWVHEQYF; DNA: TGCAGTGCTAGATGGGTCCACGAGCAGTACTTC
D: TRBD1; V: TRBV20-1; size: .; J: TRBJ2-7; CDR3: CSASRRQGRYEQYF; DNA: TGCAGTGCTAGTCGTAGACAGGGAAGGTACGAGCAGTACTTC
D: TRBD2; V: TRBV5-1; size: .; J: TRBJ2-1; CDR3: CASSLVQSGSYNEQFF; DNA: TGCGCCAGCAGCTTGGTGCAAAGCGGGAGCTACAATGAGCAGTTCTTC
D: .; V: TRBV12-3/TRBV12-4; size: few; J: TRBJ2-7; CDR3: CASSYMGSTYEQYF; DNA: TGTGCCAGCAGCTATATGGGCTCGACTTACGAGCAGTACTTC
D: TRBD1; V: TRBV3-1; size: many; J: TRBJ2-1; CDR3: CASSHTGQGNEQFF; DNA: TGTGCCAGCAGCCACACGGGACAGGGCAATGAGCAGTTCTTC